The 26 T cell receptor beta chains below were found in one sample sequenced in a study of cytomegalovirus exposure and HLA in healthy donors (TCRdb year 2017). Library preparation employed the immunoSEQ multiplex PCR assay. For the multiplex PCR, a mixture combining 60 forward primers for TCR Vbeta segments and 13 reverse primers for TCR Jbeta segments was used. Entries here come from immuneACCESS through TCRdb and include only in-frame sequences with V and J called. Some clones fail to appear in such tables; in the studies checked, an unresolved V gene covers under half of the shortfall, and the cause of the remainder is unknown. In all, the sample holds about 130,000 clones, and approximately 74% of those were seen once. The leading ten clones occupy roughly 7.2% of the sample. The sequenced sample consisted of PBMCs. The receptors stem from a male donor in good health and CMV-seronegative.

The V call is TRBV28, the J call TRBJ2-7; 10 bases match TRBD2. The germline V gene encodes CDR1 MDHEN and CDR2 SYDVKM. The CDR3 runs 14 residues. V was pared by 6 bases and J by 3 bases, with 5 bases of the junction left unmatched. The CDR3 nucleotides are TGTGCCAGCAGACCGGGACTAGCGATCTACGAGCAGTACTTC. It specifies CASRPGLAIYEQYF.

This clone showed up just once. The chain joins TRBV14 to TRBJ2-1, with TRBD2 matching 9 bases. CDR3 length: 17 residues. The V gene's germline CDR1 is SGHDN and CDR2 FVKESK. Trimming at V came to 2 bases and at J to 6 bases, leaving 11 bases not matched to a gene. The CDR3 DNA sequence: TGTGCCAGCAGCCAAATCTCCTGGCGGGGGGGCCTCAATGAGCAGTTCTTC. Protein: CASSQISWRGGLNEQFF.

The rearrangement uses TRBV27 and TRBJ2-5, with TRBD2 identical over 12 bases. Near its end, the DNA agrees better with TRBJ2-7, so the J call may be wrong. Germline V gene data show CDR1 as MNHEY and CDR2 as SMNVEV (reference sequence). The CDR3 totals 15 residues. CDR3 loop: CASSPSSGGGFEQYF. CDR3 DNA: TGTGCCAGCAGCCCATCTAGCGGGGGGGGCTTCGAGCAGTACTTC.

The count of this clone is one. The chain recombines TRBV28 with TRBJ2-1; 9 bases agree with TRBD1. V trimming: 5 bases; J trimming: 3 bases; junction bases outside the gene matches: 8. There are 16 residues in the CDR3. Germline V CDR1 and CDR2: MDHEN, SYDVKM. CDR3 protein: CASSPPDRGFYNEQFF. For the CDR3, the DNA is TGTGCCAGCAGTCCGCCGGACAGGGGCTTCTACAATGAGCAGTTCTTC. The complete variable domain, with remaining parts taken from reference TRBV28 and TRBJ2-1, reads DVKVTQSSRYLVKRTGEKVFLECVQDMDHENMFWYRQDPGLGLRLIYFSYDVKMKEKGDIPEGYSVSREKKERFSLILESASTNQTSMYLCASSPPDRGFYNEQFFGPGTRLTVL.

Written as DNA, the CDR3 is TGTGCCAGCAGCTCAACCGGGACAGGGGGCGTCGAGCAGTACTTC. Residues: CASSSTGTGGVEQYF. The chain uses TRBV7-3 and TRBJ2-7, with 12 bases fitting TRBD1. Germline CDR1 SGHTA, CDR2 FQGTGA. J was trimmed by 6 bases and V by 4 bases; bases with no gene match: 7. The CDR3 runs to 15 residues.

The CDR3: CASSSGLAGQETQYF. CDR3 sequence (DNA): TGCGCCAGCAGCTCGGGACTAGCGGGTCAAGAGACCCAGTACTTC. This chain uses TRBV5-1 with TRBJ2-5; 12 bases fit TRBD2. Unmatched junction bases numbered 2, after V lost 3 bases and J lost 2 bases. CDR1 SGHRS and CDR2 YFSETQ come from the germline V gene. This CDR3 is 15 amino acids long.

V is TRBV6-5 and J is TRBJ2-1; TRBD1 matches at 7 bases. The trim removed 6 bases at V and 0 bases at J, leaving 5 bases unmatched. This CDR3 contains 15 residues. Germline V gives CDR1 MNHEY, CDR2 SVGAGI. CDR3 sequence reads: CASSQDRSSYNEQFF. The DNA of the CDR3 is TGTGCCAGCAGCCAGGACAGGAGCTCCTACAATGAGCAGTTCTTC.

This rearrangement joins TRBV27 to TRBJ1-2; D gene unclear. Germline assignment: CDR1 MNHEY and CDR2 SMNVEV (reference sequence). V was trimmed by 2 bases and J by 6 bases, leaving 10 bases between them. The CDR3 spans 13 residues. CDR3: CASSLTGWNGYTF. DNA for the CDR3: TGTGCCAGCAGTTTAACCGGGTGGAATGGCTACACCTTC.

The chain joins TRBV27 to TRBJ2-3; a weak D match, TRBD2 (6 bases). The CDR3 contains 15 residues. Germline assignment: CDR1 MNHEY and CDR2 SMNVEV (reference sequence). V was trimmed by 10 bases and J by 2 bases, leaving 19 bases between them. The CDR3 is CATRGVAEHTDTQYF. DNA for the CDR3: TGTGCCACCCGCGGGGTAGCGGAACACACAGATACGCAGTATTTT.

The CDR3 DNA follows: TGTGCCAGCAGTTGGACAGGGGGGGCCTACGAGCAGTACTTC. It translates to CASSWTGGAYEQYF. The chain couples TRBV28 to TRBJ2-7, with 10 positions matching TRBD1. The germline gives CDR1 MDHEN, CDR2 SYDVKM. The CDR3 totals 14 residues. Trimming at V came to 4 bases and at J to 2 bases, leaving 2 bases not matched to a gene.

The chain recombines TRBV19 with TRBJ2-1; tentatively, D is TRBD2 (6 bases). CDR3 length: 13 amino acids. Germline values: CDR1 LNHDA, CDR2 SQIVND (reference sequence). The ends were cut back, 5 bases at V and 9 bases at J, with 14 bases in the middle. In DNA form, the CDR3 reads TGTGCCAGTAGTCTGAATCGGGACTCTGAGCAGTTCTTC. This encodes CASSLNRDSEQFF.

V gene TRBV10-2 combines with J gene TRBJ2-5; 10 bases agree with TRBD2. Unmatched junction bases numbered 16, after V lost 7 bases and J lost 2 bases. Per the germline V gene, CDR1 is WSHSY and CDR2 is SAAADI. The CDR3 has 18 amino acids. The chain's CDR3 is CASTADSLAGGLQETQYF. The CDR3 DNA sequence: TGCGCCAGCACTGCGGACAGTTTAGCGGGAGGCCTGCAAGAGACCCAGTACTTC.

The count of this clone is one. CDR3 DNA: TGTGCCAGCAGCTTGGACTCCCCCACGAGCTACAATGAGCAGTTCTTC. Amino acid sequence: CASSLDSPTSYNEQFF. This chain connects TRBV5-6 to TRBJ2-1; no clear D. Germline V gives CDR1 SGHDT, CDR2 YYEEEE. The V and J ends lost 0 bases and 3 bases respectively, with 13 bases between them. The CDR3 contains 16 residues.

V gene TRBV29-1 combines with J gene TRBJ1-2, with TRBD1 matching over 7 bases. The CDR3 loop spans 11 amino acids. With V trimmed by 6 bases and J by 5 bases, 3 bases remained unmatched. Germline V gene sequence: CDR1 SQVTM, CDR2 ANQGSEA. The CDR3 region is CSVRQGYGYTF. The CDR3 DNA sequence: TGCAGCGTCAGACAGGGTTATGGCTACACCTTC.

This chain uses TRBV6-1 with TRBJ1-3; D is perhaps TRBD1 (5 bases). This CDR3 region has 15 residues. The ends were cut back, 5 bases at V and 4 bases at J, with 15 bases in the middle. Germline CDR1 is MNHNS and CDR2 is SASEGT. The CDR3 sequence: CASSLPGGAGNTIYF. The CDR3 nucleotides read TGTGCCAGCAGTCTCCCCGGCGGGGCGGGAAACACCATATATTTT.

The chain employs TRBV7-3 and TRBJ2-1; 7 nucleotides match TRBD1. V gave up 5 bases and J gave up 5 bases; unmatched junction bases: 3. Germline values: CDR1 SGHTA, CDR2 FQGTGA. The CDR3 is made up of 13 amino acids. The CDR3 DNA reads as TGTGCCAGCAGCAGAGACAGGGACAATGAGCAGTTCTTC. Translating gives CASSRDRDNEQFF.

The chain carries TRBV10-3 and TRBJ1-3, with D tentatively TRBD1 (5 bases). V lost 2 bases and J lost 0, with 11 bases in between. The CDR3 length is 16 residues. Germline lookup yields CDR1 ENHRY and CDR2 SYGVKD. The CDR3, as DNA: TGTGCCATCAGTGAGGACAGAATGGGCTCTGGAAACACCATATATTTT. This gives the protein CAISEDRMGSGNTIYF.

The CDR3 region is CASSQGGQFEQYF. The CDR3 coding sequence is TGTGCCAGCAGCCAAGGGGGACAGTTCGAGCAGTACTTC. The chain links TRBV4-2 to TRBJ2-7; TRBD1 agrees at 7 bases. In germline, CDR1 is LGHNA, CDR2 YNFKEQ. V gave up 1 base and J gave up 6 bases; unmatched junction bases: 3. The CDR3 loop spans 13 amino acids.

This clone has more than one count but fewer than ten. CDR3 nucleotide sequence: TGTGCCAGCAGTGATGGGGGGAATACGCAGTATTTT. Protein sequence: CASSDGGNTQYF. This rearrangement joins TRBV6-1 to TRBJ2-3; D is possibly TRBD2 (6 bases). This CDR3 is 12 amino acids long. CDR1 is MNHNS and CDR2 is SASEGT in the germline V gene. The germline V and J ends were trimmed by 3 bases and 7 bases, with 8 bases remaining between them.

In the case of this clone: Other DNA sequences in this sample translate to the same CDR3. The chain uses TRBV19 and TRBJ1-1; the D is unclear. The CDR3 is made up of 13 amino acids. Germline-derived CDR1 and CDR2 are LNHDA and SQIVND (reference sequence). Deletions cut 3 bases from V and 1 base from J, with 6 bases between. This CDR3 is CASSIRGNTEAFF. The CDR3 DNA is TGTGCCAGTAGTATCCGAGGGAACACTGAAGCTTTCTTT.

This chain uses TRBV5-8 with TRBJ1-1; D unresolved. This CDR3 comprises 16 residues. V gave up 3 bases and J gave up 6 bases, with 21 bases separating them. CDR1 and CDR2 from the germline V gene are SGHTS and YDEGEE. The CDR3 region has the DNA TGTGCCAGCAGCTCGCCTTTCTTGGGGATGGGAGCTGAAGCTTTCTTT. It yields the protein CASSSPFLGMGAEAFF.

This clone is deemed medium-sized. The V call is TRBV4-3, the J call TRBJ1-4; D is possibly TRBD1 (6 bases). The germline V gene has CDR1 LGHNA and CDR2 YSLEER. CDR3 length: 15 residues. V shed 4 bases and J shed 5 bases, with 14 bases lying between them. The CDR3 region is CASSPDRTGNEKLFF. The CDR3 bases are TGCGCCAGCAGCCCCGACAGAACAGGGAATGAAAAACTGTTTTTT.

The gene calls are TRBV5-1 and TRBJ1-4; D possibly corresponds to TRBD1 (5 bases). Germline loops: CDR1 SGHRS, CDR2 YFSETQ. This CDR3 has 16 residues. V dropped 4 bases and J dropped 4 bases, with 17 bases sitting between them. The CDR3 sequence: CASSPAGGKDNEKLFF. CDR3 coding DNA: TGCGCCAGCAGCCCGGCGGGGGGGAAGGATAATGAAAAACTGTTTTTT.

This chain uses TRBV7-3 with TRBJ2-3; D is possibly TRBD2 (6 bases). The CDR3 runs to 16 residues. The germline CDR1 and CDR2 sequences are SGHTA and FQGTGA. Trimming cost V 2 bases and J 4 bases, with 16 bases left between them. The DNA of the CDR3 is TGTGCCAGCAGCTTAGGGGGTACTAGCTTTGCAGATACGCAGTATTTT. It is translated as CASSLGGTSFADTQYF.

The rearrangement links TRBV19 to TRBJ1-4; weak D call: TRBD1 (5 bases). CDR3 length equals 15 residues. Trimming cost V 3 bases and J 5 bases, with 13 bases left between them. Germline values: CDR1 LNHDA, CDR2 SQIVND (reference sequence). CDR3 nucleotides: TGTGCCAGTAGTATCGCAGGGCCATGGAATGAAAAACTGTTTTTT. Residues: CASSIAGPWNEKLFF.

This clone came up once. The rearrangement links TRBV11-2 to TRBJ2-7; the D is unclear. V was shortened by 5 bases and J by 5 bases, with 7 bases between the two germline ends. The CDR3 runs 11 residues. The germline CDR1 and CDR2 sequences are SGHAT and FQNNGV. The CDR3 spells CASSLFHEQYF. The CDR3 coding sequence is TGTGCCAGCAGCCTATTCCACGAGCAGTACTTC.